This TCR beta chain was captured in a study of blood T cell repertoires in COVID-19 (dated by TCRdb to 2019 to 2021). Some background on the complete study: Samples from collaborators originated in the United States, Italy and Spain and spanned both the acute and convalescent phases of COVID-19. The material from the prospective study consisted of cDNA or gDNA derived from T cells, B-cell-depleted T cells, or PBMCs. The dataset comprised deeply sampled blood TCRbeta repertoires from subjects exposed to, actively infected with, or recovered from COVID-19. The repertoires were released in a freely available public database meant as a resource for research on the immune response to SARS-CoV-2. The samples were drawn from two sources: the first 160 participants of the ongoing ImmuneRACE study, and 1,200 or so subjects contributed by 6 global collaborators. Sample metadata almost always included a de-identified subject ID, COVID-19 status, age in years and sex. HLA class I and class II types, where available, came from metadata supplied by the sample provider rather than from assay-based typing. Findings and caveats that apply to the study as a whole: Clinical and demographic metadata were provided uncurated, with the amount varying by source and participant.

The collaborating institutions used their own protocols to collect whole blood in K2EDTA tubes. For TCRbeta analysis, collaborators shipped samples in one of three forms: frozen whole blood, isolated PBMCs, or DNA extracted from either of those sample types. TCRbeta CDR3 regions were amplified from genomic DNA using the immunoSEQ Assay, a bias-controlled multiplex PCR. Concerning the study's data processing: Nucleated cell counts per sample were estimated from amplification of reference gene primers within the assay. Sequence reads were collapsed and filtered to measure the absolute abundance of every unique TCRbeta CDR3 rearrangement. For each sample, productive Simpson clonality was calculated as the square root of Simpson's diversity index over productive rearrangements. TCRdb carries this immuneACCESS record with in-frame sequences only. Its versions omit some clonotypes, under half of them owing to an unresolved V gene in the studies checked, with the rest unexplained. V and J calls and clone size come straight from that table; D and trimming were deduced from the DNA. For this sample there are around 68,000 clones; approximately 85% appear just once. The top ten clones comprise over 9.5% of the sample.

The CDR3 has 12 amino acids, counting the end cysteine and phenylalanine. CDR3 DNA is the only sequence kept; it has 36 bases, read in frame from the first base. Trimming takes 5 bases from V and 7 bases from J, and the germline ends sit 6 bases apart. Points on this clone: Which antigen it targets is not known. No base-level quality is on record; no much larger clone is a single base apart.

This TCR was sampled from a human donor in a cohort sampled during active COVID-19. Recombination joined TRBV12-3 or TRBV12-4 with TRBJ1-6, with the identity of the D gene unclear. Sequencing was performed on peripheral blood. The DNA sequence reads TGTGCCAGCAGTCTGTCCAATTCACCCCTCCACTTT. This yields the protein CASSLSNSPLHF.